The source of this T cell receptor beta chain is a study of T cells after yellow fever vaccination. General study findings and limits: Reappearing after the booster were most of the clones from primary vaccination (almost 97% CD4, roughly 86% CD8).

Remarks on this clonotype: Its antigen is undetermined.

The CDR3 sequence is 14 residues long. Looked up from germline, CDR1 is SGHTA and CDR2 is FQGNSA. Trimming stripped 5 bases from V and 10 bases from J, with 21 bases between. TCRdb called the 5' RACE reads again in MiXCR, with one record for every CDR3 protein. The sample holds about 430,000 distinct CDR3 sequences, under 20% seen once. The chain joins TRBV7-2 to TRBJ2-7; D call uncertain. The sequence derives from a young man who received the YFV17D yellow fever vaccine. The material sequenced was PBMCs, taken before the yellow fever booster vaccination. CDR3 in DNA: TGTGCCAGCAGCCTATATCAGGAGCCCCCTCTTCAGTACGTC. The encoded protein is CASSLYQEPPLQYV.